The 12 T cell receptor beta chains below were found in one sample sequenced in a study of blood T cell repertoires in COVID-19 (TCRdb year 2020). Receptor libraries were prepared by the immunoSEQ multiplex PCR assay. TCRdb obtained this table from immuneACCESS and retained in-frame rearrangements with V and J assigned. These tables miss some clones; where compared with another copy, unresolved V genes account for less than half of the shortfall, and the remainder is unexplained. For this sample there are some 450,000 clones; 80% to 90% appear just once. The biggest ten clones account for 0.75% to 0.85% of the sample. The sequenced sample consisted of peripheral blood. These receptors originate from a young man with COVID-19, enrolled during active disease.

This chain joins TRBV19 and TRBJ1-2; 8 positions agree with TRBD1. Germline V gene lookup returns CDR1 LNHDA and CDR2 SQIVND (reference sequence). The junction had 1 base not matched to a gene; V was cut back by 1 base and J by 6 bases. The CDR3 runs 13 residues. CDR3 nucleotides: TGTGCCAGTAGTATAGCAGGGGGCGATGGCTACACCTTC. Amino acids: CASSIAGGDGYTF.

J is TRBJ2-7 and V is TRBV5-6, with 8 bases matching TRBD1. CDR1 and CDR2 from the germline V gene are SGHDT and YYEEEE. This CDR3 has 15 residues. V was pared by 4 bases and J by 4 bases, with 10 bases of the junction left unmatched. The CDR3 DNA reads TGTGCCAGCAGCCGATTCCGGGACAGGCAATACGAGCAGTACTTC. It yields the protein CASSRFRDRQYEQYF.

CDR3 residues: CASSTTHPGQGQKETQYF. The CDR3 region has the DNA TGTGCCAGCAGCACAACGCACCCGGGACAGGGCCAGAAAGAGACCCAGTACTTC. This chain uses TRBV7-9 with TRBJ2-5, with 9 bases that match TRBD1. Germline V gene sequence: CDR1 SEHNR, CDR2 FQNEAQ (reference sequence). Trimming took 5 bases from V and 3 from J; bases not matched to a gene: 16. The length of the CDR3 is 18 residues. Looking up the rest from reference TRBV7-9 and TRBJ2-5 gives the full variable domain: DTGVSQNPRHKITKRGQNVTFRCDPISEHNRLYWYRQTLGQGPEFLTYFQNEAQLEKSRLLSDRFSAERPKGSFSTLEIQRTEQGDSAMYLCASSTTHPGQGQKETQYFGPGTRLLVL.

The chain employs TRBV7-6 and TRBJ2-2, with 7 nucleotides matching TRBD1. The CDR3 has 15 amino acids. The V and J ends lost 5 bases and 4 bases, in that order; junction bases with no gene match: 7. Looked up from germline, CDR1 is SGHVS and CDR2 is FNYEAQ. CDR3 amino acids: CASSPGTVSTGELFF. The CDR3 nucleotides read TGTGCCAGCAGCCCCGGGACAGTCTCCACCGGGGAGCTGTTTTTT.

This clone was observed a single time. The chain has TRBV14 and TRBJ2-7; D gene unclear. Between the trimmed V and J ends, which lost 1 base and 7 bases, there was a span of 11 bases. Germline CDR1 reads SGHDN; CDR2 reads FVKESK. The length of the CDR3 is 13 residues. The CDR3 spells CASSQVWAEEQYF. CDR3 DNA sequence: TGTGCCAGCAGCCAAGTCTGGGCAGAAGAGCAGTACTTC.

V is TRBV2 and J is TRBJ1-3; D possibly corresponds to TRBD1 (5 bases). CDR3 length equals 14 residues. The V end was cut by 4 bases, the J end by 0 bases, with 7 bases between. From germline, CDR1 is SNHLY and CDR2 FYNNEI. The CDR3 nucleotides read TGTGCCAGCAGTGGGGGCTTCTCTGGAAACACCATATATTTT. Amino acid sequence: CASSGGFSGNTIYF.

The CDR3 sequence is CASSNRDRILQETQYF. CDR3 bases: TGTGCCAGCAGCAACCGGGACAGAATATTGCAAGAGACCCAGTACTTC. The chain links TRBV13 to TRBJ2-5; 7 bases fit TRBD1. The CDR3 extends over 16 amino acids. The trim removed 5 bases at V and 2 bases at J, leaving 11 bases unmatched. The V gene's germline CDR1 is PRHDT and CDR2 FYEKMQ (reference sequence).

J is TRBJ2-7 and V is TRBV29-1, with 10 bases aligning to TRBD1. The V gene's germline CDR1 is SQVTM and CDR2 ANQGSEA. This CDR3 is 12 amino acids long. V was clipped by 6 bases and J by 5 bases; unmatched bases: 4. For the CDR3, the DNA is TGCAGCGTCCGGACAGGGGGGGACGAGCAGTACTTC. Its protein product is CSVRTGGDEQYF.

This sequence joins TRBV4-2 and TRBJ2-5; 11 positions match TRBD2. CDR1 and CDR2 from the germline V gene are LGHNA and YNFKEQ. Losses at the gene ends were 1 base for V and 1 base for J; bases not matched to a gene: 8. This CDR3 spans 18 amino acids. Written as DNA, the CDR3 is TGTGCCAGCAGCCAAGTGGGCACTAGCGGGGGAAGCCAAGAGACCCAGTACTTC. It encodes CASSQVGTSGGSQETQYF.

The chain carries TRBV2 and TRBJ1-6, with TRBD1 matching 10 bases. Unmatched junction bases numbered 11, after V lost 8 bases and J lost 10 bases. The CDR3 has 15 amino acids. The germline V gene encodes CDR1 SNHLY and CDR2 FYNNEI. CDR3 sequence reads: CASFSGGQGVSPLHF. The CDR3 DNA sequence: TGTGCCAGCTTTTCTGGAGGACAGGGGGTCTCACCCCTCCACTTT.

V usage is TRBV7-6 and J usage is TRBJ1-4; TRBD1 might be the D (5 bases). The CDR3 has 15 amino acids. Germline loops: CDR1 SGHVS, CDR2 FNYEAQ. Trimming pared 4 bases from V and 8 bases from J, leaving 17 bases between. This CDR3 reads CASSSSPQGSEKLFF. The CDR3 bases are TGTGCCAGCAGCTCCTCGCCCCAGGGAAGCGAAAAACTGTTTTTT.

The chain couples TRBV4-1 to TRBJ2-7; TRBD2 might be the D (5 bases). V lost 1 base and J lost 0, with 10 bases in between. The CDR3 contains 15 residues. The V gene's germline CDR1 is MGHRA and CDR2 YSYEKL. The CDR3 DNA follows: TGCGCCAGCAGCCAAGCGGGTGGGAGCTCCTACGAGCAGTACTTC. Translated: CASSQAGGSSYEQYF.